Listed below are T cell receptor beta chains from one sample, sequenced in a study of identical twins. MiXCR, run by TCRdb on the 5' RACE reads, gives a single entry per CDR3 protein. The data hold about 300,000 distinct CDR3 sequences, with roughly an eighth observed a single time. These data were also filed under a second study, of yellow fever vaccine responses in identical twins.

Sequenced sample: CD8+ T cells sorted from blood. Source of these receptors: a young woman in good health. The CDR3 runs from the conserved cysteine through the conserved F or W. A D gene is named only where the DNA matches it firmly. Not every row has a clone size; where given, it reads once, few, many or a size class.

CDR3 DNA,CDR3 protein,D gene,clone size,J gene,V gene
TGTGCCAGCAGTTTAAGGCCCCAAGGGGGGGATGGCTACACCTTC,CASSLRPQGGDGYTF,-,-,TRBJ1-2,TRBV27
TGTGCCAGCAGTATCCCGGGACAGACCTCCTACGAGCAGTACTTC,CASSIPGQTSYEQYF,TRBD1,-,TRBJ2-7,TRBV2
TGCAGTGCTAGATTGAGTAGTAGCTACGAGCAGTACTTC,CSARLSSSYEQYF,-,few,TRBJ2-7,TRBV20-1
TGTGCCAGCAGCCCCGGCCATTTCAATGAGCAGTTCTTC,CASSPGHFNEQFF,-,-,TRBJ2-1,TRBV7-6
TGTGCCAGCAGCGCCTCGGCGGGGCTCGACGAGCAGTACTTC,CASSASAGLDEQYF,-,many,TRBJ2-7,TRBV9
TGTGCCAGCAGCACGCGGGACAGATCCGTCAATGAGCAGTTCTTC,CASSTRDRSVNEQFF,-,few,TRBJ2-1,TRBV7-9
TGTGCCAGCAGTCCAGGGTGGGGGAAAGAGACCCAGTACTTC,CASSPGWGKETQYF,-,-,TRBJ2-5,TRBV2
TGTGCCAGCAGCTTAATGGCTAGCGGCGAGCAGTTCTTC,CASSLMASGEQFF,TRBD2,-,TRBJ2-1,TRBV7-8
TGCGCCAGCAGCCAAGGTTGGCTAGCGGGGGGGTACGATGAGCAGTTCTTC,CASSQGWLAGGYDEQFF,TRBD2,-,TRBJ2-1,TRBV4-1
TGCGCCAGCAGCCAAGGTCTGGAAAAACTGTTTTTT,CASSQGLEKLFF,-,few,TRBJ1-4,TRBV4-1
TGTGCCAGCAGTTTTCCCCTAAGCGTTCGAGAGCAAGAGACCCAGTACTTC,CASSFPLSVREQETQYF,-,-,TRBJ2-5,TRBV28
TGCAGTGCTATCCTAGGGGGTGCAGATACGCAGTATTTT,CSAILGGADTQYF,-,few,TRBJ2-3,TRBV20-1
TGTGCCAGCTGTTTAGCGCGGGCCGGGGACAGGGGGCAGGACTATGGCTACACCTTC,CASCLARAGDRGQDYGYTF,TRBD1,-,TRBJ1-2,TRBV12-3/TRBV12-4
TGCAGTGCCGGGGTCGCGAACACCGGGGAGCTGTTTTTT,CSAGVANTGELFF,-,few,TRBJ2-2,TRBV20-1
TGTGCCAGCAGCCCGACGACAGGGGCTCCCTACGAGCAGTACTTC,CASSPTTGAPYEQYF,TRBD1,-,TRBJ2-7,TRBV27
TGTGCCAGCAGCGTAGATTGGGCAGTTCCCTTCTACGAGCAGTACTTC,CASSVDWAVPFYEQYF,-,-,TRBJ2-7,TRBV9
TGTGCCAGCAGCTTGGGGGCTAGCGGGAGCCACAATGAGCAGTTCTTC,CASSLGASGSHNEQFF,TRBD2,few,TRBJ2-1,TRBV5-6
TGCGCCAGCAGCTTCGGCGGGAGCTCCTACGAGCAGTACTTC,CASSFGGSSYEQYF,TRBD2,many,TRBJ2-7,TRBV27
TGCGCCAGCAGCTTTTATGTGTCGAGGCCGGACACTGAAGCTTTCTTT,CASSFYVSRPDTEAFF,-,many,TRBJ1-1,TRBV5-1
TGTGCCAGCAGTTCCGAAGACAGGGGGCTGAATTCACCCCTCCACTTT,CASSSEDRGLNSPLHF,TRBD1,-,TRBJ1-6,TRBV28
TGTGCCAGCAGTTACTCGAACAGGGAATACGAGCAGTACTTC,CASSYSNREYEQYF,-,few,TRBJ2-7,TRBV6-5
TGTGCCAGCAGCCCGCGGACTAGCGGGTATGAGCAGTTCTTC,CASSPRTSGYEQFF,TRBD2,-,TRBJ2-1,TRBV14
TGTGCCAGCAGCGTAAAGGGGGACAGGAATCAGCCCCAGCATTTT,CASSVKGDRNQPQHF,TRBD1,-,TRBJ1-5,TRBV9
TGTGCCAGCAGCTTATACAGCGGGAGATGGTTGTGGGAGCTGTTTTTT,CASSLYSGRWLWELFF,TRBD2,-,TRBJ2-2,TRBV7-3
TGTGCCAGCACTCCGGGACTAGCCCACGAGCAGTACTTC,CASTPGLAHEQYF,TRBD2,-,TRBJ2-7,TRBV12-3/TRBV12-4
TGCGCCAGCAGCCAAGTACCTAGCGGGGGAAACAATGAGCAGTTCTTC,CASSQVPSGGNNEQFF,TRBD2,few,TRBJ2-1,TRBV4-1
TGTGCCAGCAGTTTCGGGTGGGCTCCTAGCACAGATACGCAGTATTTT,CASSFGWAPSTDTQYF,-,few,TRBJ2-3,TRBV28
TGTGCCAGCAGAAACCGGGACACTAAAACCTACAATGAGCAGTTCTTC,CASRNRDTKTYNEQFF,-,few,TRBJ2-1,TRBV11-2
TGTGCCACCAGTGATGCCGCAGTAAAGTACAATGAGCAGTTCTTC,CATSDAAVKYNEQFF,-,-,TRBJ2-1,TRBV24-1
TGTGCCAGCAGTGAAACCTCCCACCAGCCCCAGCATTTT,CASSETSHQPQHF,-,-,TRBJ1-5,TRBV6-1
TGCAGTGCTAGAGGATACGGACAGGGCGACACCGGGGAGCTGTTTTTT,CSARGYGQGDTGELFF,TRBD1,many,TRBJ2-2,TRBV20-1
TGCGCCAGCAGCCGAAGAGAACTGACAGGTTTCGAGACCCAGTACTTC,CASSRRELTGFETQYF,-,few,TRBJ2-5,TRBV4-1
TGTGCCAGCAGAGTGAACAGGGGTCTCCAAGAGACCCAGTACTTC,CASRVNRGLQETQYF,TRBD1,few,TRBJ2-5,TRBV2
TGTGCCAGCAGTTCCCTTGGGAGTGGCTACACCTTC,CASSSLGSGYTF,-,-,TRBJ1-2,TRBV12-3/TRBV12-4
TGTGCCATCAGTGGAGACGGCTACAATGAGCAGTTCTTC,CAISGDGYNEQFF,-,few,TRBJ2-1,TRBV10-3
TGCAGTGCTAGAGTAGCGGGAGGGCCAGAGTCAGATACGCAGTATTTT,CSARVAGGPESDTQYF,TRBD2,few,TRBJ2-3,TRBV20-1
TGTGCCATCAGGGACCCATTTGTGACTAGCGGGGATTCCTGGGAGCTGTTTTTT,CAIRDPFVTSGDSWELFF,TRBD2,few,TRBJ2-2,TRBV10-3
TGTGCCAGCAGCTTAGGGGCAATCGGGATCACCAATGAGCAGTTCTTC,CASSLGAIGITNEQFF,-,few,TRBJ2-1,TRBV7-9
TGTGCCAGCAGTTTCCAATGGACTAGCGTGGGGGCGCAGTATTTT,CASSFQWTSVGAQYF,TRBD2,-,TRBJ2-3,TRBV28
TGCGCCAGCAGCTTGTTCTTTAGCGGGGGGGCCCACAATGAGCAGTTCTTC,CASSLFFSGGAHNEQFF,TRBD2,few,TRBJ2-1,TRBV5-1
TGTGCCAGCAGCTCCCGGGTAGGGGCCTACAATGAGCAGTTCTTC,CASSSRVGAYNEQFF,-,many,TRBJ2-1,TRBV9
TGTGCCAGTATTGGGGGGGAGTTCTATGGCTACACCTTC,CASIGGEFYGYTF,-,-,TRBJ1-2,TRBV19
TGTGCCACCAGTGATACGGGACAGAATGAAGAGACCCAGTACTTC,CATSDTGQNEETQYF,TRBD1,-,TRBJ2-5,TRBV24-1
TGTGCCAGCAGCTTAGCACAGGGTTACGAGCAGTACTTC,CASSLAQGYEQYF,-,few,TRBJ2-7,TRBV7-6
TGCAGTGCTAGAGCTAGCGGGAGTGAGACCCAGTACTTC,CSARASGSETQYF,TRBD2,-,TRBJ2-5,TRBV20-1
TGTGCCAGCACCGGGAGGATCGATGAGCAGTTCTTC,CASTGRIDEQFF,TRBD2,-,TRBJ2-1,TRBV28
TGTGCCAGCAGCTTAAATTCCGGGGTCAATAATTCACCCCTCCACTTT,CASSLNSGVNNSPLHF,-,-,TRBJ1-6,TRBV7-9
TGTGCCAGCAGTGCCTCCATGGGGGGGAGTCCCCAGTACTTC,CASSASMGGSPQYF,TRBD2,few,TRBJ2-5,TRBV27
TGTGCCAGCAGCCAAGAGATCGGAGCGGGAGGGCTAACAGATACGCAGTATTTT,CASSQEIGAGGLTDTQYF,TRBD2,few,TRBJ2-3,TRBV4-2
TGTGCCAGCAGCCGGACTAGCGGGAGAATGGTCCAGTTCTTC,CASSRTSGRMVQFF,TRBD2,-,TRBJ2-1,TRBV14
TGTGCCAGCAGCTTAGCAAGACTAGCGGTGTTATACGATGAGCAGTTCTTC,CASSLARLAVLYDEQFF,TRBD2,-,TRBJ2-1,TRBV7-6